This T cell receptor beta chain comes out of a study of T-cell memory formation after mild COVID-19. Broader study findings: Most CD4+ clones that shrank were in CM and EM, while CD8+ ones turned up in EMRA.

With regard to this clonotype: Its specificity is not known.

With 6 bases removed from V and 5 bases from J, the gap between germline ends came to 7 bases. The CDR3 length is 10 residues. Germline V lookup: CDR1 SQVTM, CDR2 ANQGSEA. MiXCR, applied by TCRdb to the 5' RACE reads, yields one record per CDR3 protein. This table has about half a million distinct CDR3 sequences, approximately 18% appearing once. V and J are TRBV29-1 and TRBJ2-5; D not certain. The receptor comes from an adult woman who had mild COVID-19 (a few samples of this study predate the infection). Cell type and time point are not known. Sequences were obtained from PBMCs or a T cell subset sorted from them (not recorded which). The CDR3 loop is CSVVGETQYF. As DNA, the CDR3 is TGCAGCGTGGTTGGTGAGACCCAGTACTTC.